One sample yielded the 8 T cell receptor beta chains listed below, sequenced in a study of blood T cell repertoires in COVID-19. Repertoires were generated with immunoSEQ multiplex PCR, while TCRdb's copy carries only in-frame clones and drops some. This repertoire shows about 110,000 clones, just over 85% found once; its top ten account for 2% to 3%. The sequencing input was peripheral blood. These receptors were collected from a human donor in a cohort sampled during active COVID-19.

This clone was detected only once. The chain links TRBV9 to TRBJ1-6; TRBD1 might be the D (6 bases). Per germline, CDR1 SGDLS and CDR2 YYNGEE. The V and J ends lost 0 bases and 8 bases respectively, with 15 bases between them. The CDR3 length is 16 residues. DNA for the CDR3: TGTGCCAGCAGCGTAGGGACAGCTAGATGGGATTCACCCCTCCACTTT. This encodes CASSVGTARWDSPLHF.

This sequence joins TRBV18 and TRBJ2-3; 11 nucleotides line up with TRBD2. This CDR3 is 16 amino acids long. J was trimmed by 0 bases and V by 5 bases; bases with no gene match: 4. Germline CDR1 KGHSH, CDR2 LQKENI. The CDR3 bases are TGTGCCAGCTCATTCCGGACTAGCGGGAGCACAGATACGCAGTATTTT. Its translation: CASSFRTSGSTDTQYF.

This chain uses TRBV5-1 with TRBJ2-7; possible D gene TRBD2, 6 bases. Germline V CDR1 and CDR2: SGHRS, YFSETQ. V dropped 0 bases and J dropped 2 bases, with 9 bases sitting between them. The CDR3 totals 14 residues. This CDR3 reads CASSLAAGPYEQYF. CDR3 DNA: TGCGCCAGCAGCTTGGCCGCGGGGCCCTACGAGCAGTACTTC.

The J gene is TRBJ1-1, the V gene TRBV3-1 (or the pseudogene TRBV3-2), with 8 positions matching TRBD1. Losses at the gene ends were 4 bases for V and 5 bases for J; bases not matched to a gene: 6. The CDR3 covers 14 residues. CDR1 is LGHDT, CDR2 YNNKEL, per germline (reference sequence). The CDR3 DNA reads as TGTGCCAGCAGCCCACTGAGACAGGGGACTGAAGCTTTCTTT. It specifies CASSPLRQGTEAFF.

DNA for the CDR3: TGTGCCAGCAGCCCATCACTAGCGGCAACAAGCGGTGTAGGCTCGAACACCATATATTTT. Translation: CASSPSLAATSGVGSNTIYF. This chain uses TRBV7-6 with TRBJ1-3; no clear D. The CDR3 totals 20 residues. Trimming removed 5 bases from V and 7 bases from J, with 33 bases in between. Per the germline V gene, CDR1 is SGHVS and CDR2 is FNYEAQ.

The gene calls are TRBV11-2 and TRBJ2-5; D not resolved. The CDR3 covers 13 residues. In germline, CDR1 is SGHAT, CDR2 FQNNGV. V lost 0 bases to trimming and J lost 6 bases, with 8 bases between them. The CDR3 region is CASSLDKWQTQYF. CDR3 bases: TGTGCCAGCAGCTTAGATAAATGGCAGACCCAGTACTTC.

DNA for the CDR3: TGTGCCAGCAGCTTAGGAGATTCAGACATCTATGGCTACACCTTC. Its protein product is CASSLGDSDIYGYTF. This sequence joins TRBV7-8 and TRBJ1-2; D gene ambiguous. Trimming took off 1 base at V and 4 bases at J, with 13 bases between the two ends. From germline, CDR1 is SGHVS and CDR2 FQNEAQ. The CDR3 consists of 15 residues.

The chain employs TRBV4-1 and TRBJ2-2, with 9 bases fitting TRBD1. The length of the CDR3 is 14 residues. Germline CDR1 reads MGHRA; CDR2 reads YSYEKL. V dropped 7 bases and J dropped 3; count of bases not matched to a gene: 3. The CDR3 protein is CASKGTGHTGELFF. The CDR3 nucleotides read TGCGCCAGCAAGGGGACAGGGCACACCGGGGAGCTGTTTTTT.